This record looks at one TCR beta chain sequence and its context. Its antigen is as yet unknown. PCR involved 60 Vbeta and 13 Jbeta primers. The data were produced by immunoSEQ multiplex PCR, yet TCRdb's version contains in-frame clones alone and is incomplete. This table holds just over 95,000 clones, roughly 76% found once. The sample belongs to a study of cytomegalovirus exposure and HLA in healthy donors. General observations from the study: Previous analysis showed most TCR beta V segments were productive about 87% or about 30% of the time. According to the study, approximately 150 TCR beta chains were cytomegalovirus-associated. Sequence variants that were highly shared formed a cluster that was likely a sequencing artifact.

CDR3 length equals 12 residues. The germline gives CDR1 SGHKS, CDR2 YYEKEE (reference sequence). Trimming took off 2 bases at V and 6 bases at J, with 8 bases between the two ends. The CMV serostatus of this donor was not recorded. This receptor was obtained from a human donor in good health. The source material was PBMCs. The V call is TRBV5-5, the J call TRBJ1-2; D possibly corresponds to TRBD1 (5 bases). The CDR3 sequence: CASSFQGHGYTF. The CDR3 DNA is TGTGCCAGCAGCTTCCAGGGTCATGGCTACACCTTC.